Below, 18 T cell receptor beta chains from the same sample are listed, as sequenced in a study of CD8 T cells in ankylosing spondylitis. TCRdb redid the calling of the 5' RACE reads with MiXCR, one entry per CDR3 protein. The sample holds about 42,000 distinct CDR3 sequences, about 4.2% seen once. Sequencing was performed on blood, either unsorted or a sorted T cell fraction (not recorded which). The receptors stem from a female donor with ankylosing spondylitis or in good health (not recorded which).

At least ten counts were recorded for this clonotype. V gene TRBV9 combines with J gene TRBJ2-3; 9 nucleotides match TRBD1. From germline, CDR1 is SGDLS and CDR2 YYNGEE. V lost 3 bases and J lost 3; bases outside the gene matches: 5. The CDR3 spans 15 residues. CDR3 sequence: CASSAYRGQTDTQYF. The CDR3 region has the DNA TGTGCCAGCAGCGCCTACAGGGGGCAAACAGATACGCAGTATTTT. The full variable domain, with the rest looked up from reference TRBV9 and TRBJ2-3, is DSGVTQTPKHLITATGQRVTLRCSPRSGDLSVYWYQQSLDQGLQFLIQYYNGEERAKGNILERFSAQQFPDLHSELNLSSLELGDSALYFCASSAYRGQTDTQYFGPGTRLTVL.

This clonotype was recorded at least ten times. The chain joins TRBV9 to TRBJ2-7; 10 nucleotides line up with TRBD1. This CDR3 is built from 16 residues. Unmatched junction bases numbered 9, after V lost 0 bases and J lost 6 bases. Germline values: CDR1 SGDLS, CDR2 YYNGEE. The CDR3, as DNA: TGTGCCAGCAGCGTAGGACAGGGGGCAGTGTATGTCGAGCAGTACTTC. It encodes CASSVGQGAVYVEQYF. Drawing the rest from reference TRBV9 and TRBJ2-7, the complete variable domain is DSGVTQTPKHLITATGQRVTLRCSPRSGDLSVYWYQQSLDQGLQFLIQYYNGEERAKGNILERFSAQQFPDLHSELNLSSLELGDSALYFCASSVGQGAVYVEQYFGPGTRLTVT.

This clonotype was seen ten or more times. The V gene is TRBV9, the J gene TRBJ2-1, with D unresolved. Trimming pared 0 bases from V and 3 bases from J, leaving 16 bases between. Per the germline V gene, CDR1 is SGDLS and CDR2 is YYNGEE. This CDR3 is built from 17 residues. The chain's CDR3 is CASSVELSQESYNEQFF. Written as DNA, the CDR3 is TGTGCCAGCAGCGTAGAGTTATCCCAGGAAAGCTACAATGAGCAGTTCTTC. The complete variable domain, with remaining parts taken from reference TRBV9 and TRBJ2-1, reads DSGVTQTPKHLITATGQRVTLRCSPRSGDLSVYWYQQSLDQGLQFLIQYYNGEERAKGNILERFSAQQFPDLHSELNLSSLELGDSALYFCASSVELSQESYNEQFFGPGTRLTVL.

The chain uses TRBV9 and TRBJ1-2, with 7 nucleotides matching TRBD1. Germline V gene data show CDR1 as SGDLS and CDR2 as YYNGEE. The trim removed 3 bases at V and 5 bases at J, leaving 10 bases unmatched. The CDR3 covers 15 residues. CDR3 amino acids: CASSATGLAEYGYTF. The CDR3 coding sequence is TGTGCCAGCAGCGCGACAGGGTTGGCTGAATATGGCTACACCTTC.

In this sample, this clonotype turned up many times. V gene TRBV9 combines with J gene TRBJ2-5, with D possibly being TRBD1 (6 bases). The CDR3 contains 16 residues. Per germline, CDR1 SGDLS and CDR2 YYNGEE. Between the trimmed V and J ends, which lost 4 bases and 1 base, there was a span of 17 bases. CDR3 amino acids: CASSTPTRGGQETQYF. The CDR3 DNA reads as TGTGCCAGCAGCACCCCGACCAGAGGGGGCCAAGAGACCCAGTACTTC.

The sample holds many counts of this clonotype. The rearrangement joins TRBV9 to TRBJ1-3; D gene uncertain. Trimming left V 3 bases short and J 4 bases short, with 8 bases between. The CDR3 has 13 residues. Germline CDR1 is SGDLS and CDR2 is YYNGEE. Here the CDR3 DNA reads TGTGCCAGCAGCGACTATGGGGGAAACACCATATATTTT. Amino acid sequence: CASSDYGGNTIYF.

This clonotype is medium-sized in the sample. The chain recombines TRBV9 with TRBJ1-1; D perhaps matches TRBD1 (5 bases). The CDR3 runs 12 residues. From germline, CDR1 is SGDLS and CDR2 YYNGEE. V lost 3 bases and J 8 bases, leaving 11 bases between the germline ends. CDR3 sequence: CASSAAQGEAFF. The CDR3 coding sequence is TGTGCCAGCAGCGCCGCCCAGGGCGAAGCTTTCTTT.

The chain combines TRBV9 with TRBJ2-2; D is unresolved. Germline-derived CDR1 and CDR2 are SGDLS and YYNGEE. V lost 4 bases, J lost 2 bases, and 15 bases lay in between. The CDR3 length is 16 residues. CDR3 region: CASSPGAVSNTGELFF. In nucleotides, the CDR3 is TGTGCCAGCAGCCCAGGAGCAGTCTCTAACACCGGGGAGCTGTTTTTT.

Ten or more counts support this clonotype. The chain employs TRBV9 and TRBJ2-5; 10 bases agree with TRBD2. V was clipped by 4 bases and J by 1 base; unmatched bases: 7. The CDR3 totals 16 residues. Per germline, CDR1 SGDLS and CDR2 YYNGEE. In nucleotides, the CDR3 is TGTGCCAGCAGCCCAGGACTAGCGGTGATCCAAGAGACCCAGTACTTC. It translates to CASSPGLAVIQETQYF.

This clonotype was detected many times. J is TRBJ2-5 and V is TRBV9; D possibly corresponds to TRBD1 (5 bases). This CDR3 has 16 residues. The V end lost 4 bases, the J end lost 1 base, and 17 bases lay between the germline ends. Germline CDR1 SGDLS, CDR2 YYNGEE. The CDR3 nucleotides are TGTGCCAGCAGCCCATGGGGCAGCCGAGCCCAAGAGACCCAGTACTTC. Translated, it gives CASSPWGSRAQETQYF.

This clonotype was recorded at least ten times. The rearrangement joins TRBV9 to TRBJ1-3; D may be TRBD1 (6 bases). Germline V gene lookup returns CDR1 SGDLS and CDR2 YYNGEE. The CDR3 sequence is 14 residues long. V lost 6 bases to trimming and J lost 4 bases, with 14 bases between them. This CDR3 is CASTTGTWGNTIYF. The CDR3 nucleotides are TGTGCCAGCACTACAGGGACTTGGGGAAACACCATATATTTT.

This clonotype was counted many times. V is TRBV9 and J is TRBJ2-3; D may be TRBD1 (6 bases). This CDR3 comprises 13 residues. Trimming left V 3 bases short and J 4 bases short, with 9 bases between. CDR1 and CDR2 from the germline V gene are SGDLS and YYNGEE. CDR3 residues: CASSEQGADTQYF. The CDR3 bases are TGTGCCAGCAGCGAACAGGGCGCAGATACGCAGTATTTT. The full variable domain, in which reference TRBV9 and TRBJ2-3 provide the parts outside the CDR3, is DSGVTQTPKHLITATGQRVTLRCSPRSGDLSVYWYQQSLDQGLQFLIQYYNGEERAKGNILERFSAQQFPDLHSELNLSSLELGDSALYFCASSEQGADTQYFGPGTRLTVL.

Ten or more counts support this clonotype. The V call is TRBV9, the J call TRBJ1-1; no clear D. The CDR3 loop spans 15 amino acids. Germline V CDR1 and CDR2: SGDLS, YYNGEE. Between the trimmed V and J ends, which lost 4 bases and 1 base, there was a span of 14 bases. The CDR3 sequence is CASSPLEDPNTEAFF. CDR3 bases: TGTGCCAGCAGCCCCTTGGAGGACCCGAACACTGAAGCTTTCTTT.

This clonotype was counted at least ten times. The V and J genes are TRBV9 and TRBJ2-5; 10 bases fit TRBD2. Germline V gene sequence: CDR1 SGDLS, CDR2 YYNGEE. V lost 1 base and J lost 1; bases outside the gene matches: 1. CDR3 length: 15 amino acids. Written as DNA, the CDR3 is TGTGCCAGCAGCGTATCTAGCGGGGGCCAAGAGACCCAGTACTTC. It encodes CASSVSSGGQETQYF.

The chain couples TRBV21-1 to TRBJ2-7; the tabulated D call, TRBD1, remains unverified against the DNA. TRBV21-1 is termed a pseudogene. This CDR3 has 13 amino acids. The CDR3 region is CASSKVRGYEQYF. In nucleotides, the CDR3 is TGTGCCAGCAGCAAAGTCCGGGGCTACGAGCAGTACTTC.

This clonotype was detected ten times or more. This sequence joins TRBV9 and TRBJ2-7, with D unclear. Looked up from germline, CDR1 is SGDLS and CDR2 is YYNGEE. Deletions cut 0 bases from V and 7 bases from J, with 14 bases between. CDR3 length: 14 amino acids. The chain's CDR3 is CASSVGIKGWEQYF. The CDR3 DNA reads TGTGCCAGCAGCGTAGGTATTAAGGGTTGGGAGCAGTACTTC. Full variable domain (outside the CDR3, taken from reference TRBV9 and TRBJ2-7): DSGVTQTPKHLITATGQRVTLRCSPRSGDLSVYWYQQSLDQGLQFLIQYYNGEERAKGNILERFSAQQFPDLHSELNLSSLELGDSALYFCASSVGIKGWEQYFGPGTRLTVT.

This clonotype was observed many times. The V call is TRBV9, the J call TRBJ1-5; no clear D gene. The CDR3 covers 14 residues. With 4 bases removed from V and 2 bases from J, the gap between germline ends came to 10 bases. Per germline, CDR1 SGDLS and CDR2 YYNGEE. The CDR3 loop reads CASSSQAGNQPQHF. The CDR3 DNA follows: TGTGCCAGCAGCTCTCAGGCGGGCAATCAGCCCCAGCATTTT.

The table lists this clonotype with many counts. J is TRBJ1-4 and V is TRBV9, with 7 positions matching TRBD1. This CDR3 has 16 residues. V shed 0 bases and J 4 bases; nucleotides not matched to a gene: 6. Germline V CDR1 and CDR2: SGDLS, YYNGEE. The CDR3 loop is CASSVAAGQYNEKLFF. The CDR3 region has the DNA TGTGCCAGCAGCGTAGCAGCGGGACAGTATAATGAAAAACTGTTTTTT.